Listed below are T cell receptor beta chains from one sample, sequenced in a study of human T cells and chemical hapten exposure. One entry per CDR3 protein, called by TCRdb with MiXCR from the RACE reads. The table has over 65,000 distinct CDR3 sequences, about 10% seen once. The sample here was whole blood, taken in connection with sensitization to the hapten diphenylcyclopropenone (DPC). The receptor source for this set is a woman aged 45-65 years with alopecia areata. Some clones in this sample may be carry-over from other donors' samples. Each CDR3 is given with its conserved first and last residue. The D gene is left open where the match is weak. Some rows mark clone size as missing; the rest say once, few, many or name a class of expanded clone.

CASSNRRNQPQHF	TGTGCCAGCAGTAATAGGCGCAATCAGCCCCAGCATTTT	many	NA	TRBV27	TRBJ1-5
CASSSQSNQPQHF	TGTGCCAGCAGTTCACAGAGCAATCAGCCCCAGCATTTT	many	NA	TRBV7-2	TRBJ1-5
CASSFWTGGNQPQHF	TGTGCCAGCAGTTTTTGGACAGGGGGCAATCAGCCCCAGCATTTT	NA	TRBD1	TRBV27	TRBJ1-5
CASRGQGLKETQYF	TGCGCCAGCAGGGGACAGGGGTTAAAAGAGACCCAGTACTTC	many	TRBD1	TRBV10-2	TRBJ2-5
CAWRLAGGLETQYF	TGTGCCTGGAGGCTAGCGGGGGGATTGGAGACCCAGTACTTC	NA	TRBD2	TRBV30	TRBJ2-5
CASSLKVEQPQHF	TGTGCCAGCAGTTTGAAAGTGGAACAGCCCCAGCATTTT	NA	NA	TRBV12-3/TRBV12-4	TRBJ1-5
CSARVSGTAYGYTF	TGCAGTGCTAGAGTCTCCGGGACAGCTTATGGCTACACCTTC	many	TRBD1	TRBV20-1	TRBJ1-2
CSQAGTGSHEQYF	TGCAGCCAAGCAGGGACAGGGTCTCACGAGCAGTACTTC	many	TRBD1	TRBV20-1	TRBJ2-7
CASSLLGLAGGQETQYF	TGTGCCAGCAGTCTTCTGGGACTAGCGGGAGGGCAAGAGACCCAGTACTTC	once	TRBD2	TRBV28	TRBJ2-5
CASSRDFWTGATEAFF	TGTGCCAGCAGCCGCGATTTCTGGACAGGGGCCACTGAAGCTTTCTTT	NA	TRBD1	TRBV3-1	TRBJ1-1
CSVERGLAGLEQFF	TGCAGCGTTGAGCGGGGGCTAGCGGGGTTGGAGCAGTTCTTC	NA	TRBD2	TRBV29-1	TRBJ2-1
CASRSLGEGVNF	TGTGCCAGCAGATCCCTCGGGGAGGGGGTAAACTTC	many	NA	TRBV28	TRBJ2-7
CASSLGGNTGELFF	TGTGCCAGCAGCTTAGGCGGGAATACCGGGGAGCTGTTTTTT	many	NA	TRBV7-3	TRBJ2-2
CASSYRGERYF	TGTGCCAGCAGTTACCGCGGGGAAAGATATTTT	few	NA	TRBV6-5	TRBJ1-3
CASSPWTGYGYTF	TGTGCCAGCAGTCCCTGGACGGGTTATGGCTACACCTTC	few	NA	TRBV12-3/TRBV12-4	TRBJ1-2
CASSLTGPYEQYF	TGTGCCAGCAGTTTAACGGGACCCTACGAGCAGTACTTC	many	NA	TRBV27	TRBJ2-7
CASSLALVLETYNEQFF	TGTGCCAGCAGCTTAGCCCTAGTACTAGAAACCTACAATGAGCAGTTCTTC	few	NA	TRBV7-2	TRBJ2-1
CASSPLLPPYEQYF	TGTGCCAGCAGCCCTCTCCTGCCACCGTACGAGCAGTACTTC	few	NA	TRBV27	TRBJ2-7
CSARDRSGSSYEQYF	TGCAGTGCTAGAGATAGGTCAGGGTCGTCCTACGAGCAGTACTTC	NA	NA	TRBV20-1	TRBJ2-7
CASSTSGTRNSPLHF	TGTGCCAGCAGTACATCCGGGACTCGGAATTCACCCCTCCACTTT	many	NA	TRBV27	TRBJ1-6
CASSYSRGTYEQYF	TGTGCCAGCAGTTACTCACGGGGAACCTACGAGCAGTACTTC	few	NA	TRBV6-5	TRBJ2-7
CASSLGDKSTDTQYF	TGCGCCAGCAGCTTGGGGGACAAAAGCACAGATACGCAGTATTTT	few	NA	TRBV5-1	TRBJ2-3
CASSEYADFVQNNEQFF	TGTGCCAGCAGTGAATACGCGGATTTCGTTCAAAACAATGAGCAGTTCTTC	many	NA	TRBV25-1	TRBJ2-1
CASSTDRGMLKTQYF	TGTGCCAGCTCAACGGACAGGGGGATGTTGAAGACCCAGTACTTC	NA	TRBD1	TRBV18	TRBJ2-5
CASREGLYGNTIYF	TGTGCCAGCAGGGAGGGGCTATATGGAAACACCATATATTTT	NA	NA	TRBV28	TRBJ1-3
CASRPSLLRDTEAFF	TGCGCCAGCAGGCCAAGTTTGCTCAGAGACACTGAAGCTTTCTTT	few	NA	TRBV4-1	TRBJ1-1
CASSLGGRVDTEAFF	TGTGCCAGCAGCTTGGGGGGCAGGGTTGACACTGAAGCTTTCTTT	few	NA	TRBV5-4	TRBJ1-1
CASSQARDGYYEQYF	TGTGCCAGCAGCCAGGCGAGGGACGGCTACTACGAGCAGTACTTC	few	NA	TRBV3-1	TRBJ2-7
CASSLEGAGGPQGEQFF	TGTGCCAGCAGCTTAGAAGGAGCGGGAGGGCCACAGGGTGAGCAGTTCTTC	many	TRBD2	TRBV7-2	TRBJ2-1
CANSTGQPPESNQPQHF	TGCGCCAACTCGACGGGACAGCCGCCGGAAAGCAATCAGCCCCAGCATTTT	NA	TRBD1	TRBV10-2	TRBJ1-5
CASSPGQGTSNSPLHF	TGTGCCAGCTCGCCCGGACAGGGGACGTCGAATTCACCCCTCCACTTT	NA	TRBD1	TRBV18	TRBJ1-6
CASSPLSAQGRYEQFF	TGTGCCAGCAGCCCCTTGTCGGCCCAGGGGAGATATGAGCAGTTCTTC	NA	NA	TRBV11-2	TRBJ2-1
CASSFIHEQYF	TGTGCCAGCAGTTTTATCCACGAGCAGTACTTC	few	NA	TRBV28	TRBJ2-7
CSAIYGWGSQETQYF	TGCAGTGCAATCTACGGATGGGGGTCCCAAGAGACCCAGTACTTC	many	NA	TRBV20-1	TRBJ2-5
CASNLSPGSSGANVLTF	TGTGCCAGCAATTTAAGCCCGGGGAGCTCTGGGGCCAACGTCCTGACTTTC	NA	NA	TRBV7-2	TRBJ2-6
CASRRTGRTYGYTF	TGTGCCAGCAGAAGGACAGGGAGGACCTATGGCTACACCTTC	many	TRBD1	TRBV6-2/TRBV6-3	TRBJ1-2
CASSGLRQGAGNEQFF	TGTGCCAGCAGCGGACTAAGACAGGGAGCGGGCAATGAGCAGTTCTTC	NA	NA	TRBV7-6	TRBJ2-1
CSAIWHQGRFEAFF	TGCAGTGCTATCTGGCACCAGGGGAGATTTGAAGCTTTCTTT	many	NA	TRBV20-1	TRBJ1-1
CASSQDASTGDQTGTDTQYF	TGTGCCAGCAGCCAAGATGCCTCAACGGGAGATCAAACTGGCACAGATACGCAGTATTTT	few	NA	TRBV14	TRBJ2-3
CSGRAGARQPQHF	TGCAGTGGGAGGGCGGGGGCTCGACAGCCCCAGCATTTT	many	NA	TRBV20-1	TRBJ1-5
CASSQGGRGDTQYF	TGTGCCAGCAGCCAAGGGGGGCGAGGAGATACGCAGTATTTT	NA	NA	TRBV4-2	TRBJ2-3
CASSPPGANVLTF	TGTGCCAGCAGCCCTCCTGGGGCCAACGTCCTGACTTTC	NA	NA	TRBV11-3	TRBJ2-6
CASSLARGEAFF	TGTGCCAGCAGCTTAGCTCGGGGTGAAGCTTTCTTT	NA	NA	TRBV7-8	TRBJ1-1
CASSPMGQSNSPLHF	TGTGCCAGCAGCCCAATGGGGCAGAGTAATTCACCCCTCCACTTT	many	NA	TRBV7-9	TRBJ1-6
CASRGRSNLSGEQYF	TGTGCCAGCAGGGGTCGATCGAATCTATCGGGGGAGCAGTACTTC	NA	NA	TRBV6-6	TRBJ2-7
CASRLAGVVGTGELFF	TGTGCCAGCAGACTAGCGGGAGTCGTCGGGACCGGGGAGCTGTTTTTT	few	TRBD2	TRBV27	TRBJ2-2
CASSSPGWPQHF	TGTGCCAGCAGTTCCCCCGGGTGGCCCCAGCATTTT	NA	NA	TRBV6-2/TRBV6-3	TRBJ1-5
CASREGHRVSYEQYF	TGTGCCAGCAGGGAGGGACATCGGGTCTCCTACGAGCAGTACTTC	many	NA	TRBV12-3/TRBV12-4	TRBJ2-7
CASCSTTSGFYEQYF	TGTGCCAGCTGCTCCACGACTAGCGGGTTCTACGAGCAGTACTTC	NA	TRBD2	TRBV3-1	TRBJ2-7
CASSLTGTRNTGELFF	TGTGCCAGCAGCTTGACCGGGACGAGAAACACCGGGGAGCTGTTTTTT	NA	NA	TRBV7-2	TRBJ2-2
CASSLGTSGRREQYF	TGTGCCAGCAGTCTCGGGACTAGCGGGCGGCGCGAGCAGTACTTC	few	TRBD2	TRBV28	TRBJ2-7